The next 8 T cell receptor beta chains were all read from a single sample in a study of regulatory T cells in long-lasting Graves disease. Assembly of TCR beta libraries relied on iRepertoire HTBI primers together with Arm-PCR of CDR3 regions. In TCRdb, the multiplex PCR reads were re-called with MiXCR into one record per CDR3 protein. The repertoire has under 800,000 distinct CDR3 sequences, around 15% of them found once; the top ten carry 15% to 20%. Time point denoted: newly diagnosed GD, antithyroid drugs for less than 3 months. RNA from PBMCs was the source of the TCR library. The same sample was also used in a study of T cells in Graves' hyperthyroidism and ophthalmopathy.

The specimen comprised peripheral blood mononuclear cells (PBMCs), sampled at new diagnosis, from a patient treated with antithyroid drugs. These TCRs come from a woman aged 25 to 39 with Graves disease.

The genes are TRBV10-1 and TRBJ2-4, with 8 bases lining up with TRBD2. The CDR3 extends over 16 amino acids. V gave up 6 bases and J gave up 3 bases; unmatched junction bases: 10. The V gene's germline CDR1 is WNHNN and CDR2 SYGVQD (reference sequence). DNA for the CDR3: TGCGCCAGCAGCCCCGCGGGGGGTCGGAACAAAAACATTCAGTACTTC. This translates into CASSPAGGRNKNIQYF.

Concerning this clonotype: A much more abundant neighbour one base away suggests this may be a read error. The chain joins TRBV12-3 or TRBV12-4 to TRBJ2-5; D is undetermined. The CDR3 sequence is 12 residues long. DNA for the CDR3: TGTGCCAGCAGTTTACAGCAAGGGACCCAGTACTTC. This translates into CASSLQQGTQYF.

This clonotype has more than one count but fewer than ten. The chain combines TRBV20-1 with TRBJ1-1, with D uncertain. The V gene's germline CDR1 is DFQATT and CDR2 SNEGSKA (reference sequence). The V and J ends lost 6 bases and 5 bases respectively, with 16 bases between them. The CDR3 extends over 13 amino acids. The DNA for the CDR3 is TGCAGTGCCGACGGGCCCCTTAAGACTGAAGCTTTCTTT. Its translation: CSADGPLKTEAFF.

The chain recombines TRBV10-3 with TRBJ2-7, with D hard to call. Germline-derived CDR1 and CDR2 are ENHRY and SYGVKD. The V gene lost 0 bases and the J gene lost 1 base, with 10 bases spanning the gap. CDR3 length equals 15 residues. The CDR3 nucleotides read TGTGCCATCAGTGAGTCGCACCGGCAGTCCTACGAGCAGTACTTC. The encoded protein is CAISESHRQSYEQYF.

This clonotype was recorded many times. This chain links TRBV6-1 with TRBJ1-1, with D tentatively TRBD1 (6 bases). Per germline, CDR1 MNHNS and CDR2 SASEGT. The length of the CDR3 is 17 residues. V gave up 0 bases and J gave up 1 base, with 15 bases separating them. Here the CDR3 DNA reads TGTGCCAGCAGTGAAGCCACGTGGGGGGGGGCGAACACTGAAGCTTTCTTT. Its translation is CASSEATWGGANTEAFF.

A few counts support this clonotype. This chain links TRBV3-1 with TRBJ2-1, with D perhaps matching TRBD2 (5 bases). Germline values: CDR1 LGHDT, CDR2 YNNKEL (reference sequence). V was pared by 0 bases and J by 4 bases, with 19 bases between. This CDR3 has 18 residues. The CDR3 loop is CASSQELGLANLYNEQFF. The CDR3 coding sequence is TGTGCCAGCAGCCAAGAGTTGGGTCTAGCCAACTTATACAATGAGCAGTTCTTC.

This clonotype was seen many times. This sequence joins TRBV6-1 and TRBJ1-1; TRBD1 aligns across 8 bases. CDR3 length: 14 amino acids. V lost 9 bases to trimming and J lost 0 bases; unmatched junction nucleotides: 6. Per germline, CDR1 MNHNS and CDR2 SASEGT. CDR3 in amino acids: CASLNRGMNTEAFF. The CDR3 coding sequence is TGTGCCAGTTTAAACAGGGGGATGAACACTGAAGCTTTCTTT.

This clonotype was observed a few times. The chain is built from TRBV29-1 and TRBJ2-2; no firm D call. The CDR3 has 14 residues. Between the trimmed V and J ends, which lost 6 bases and 3 bases, there was a span of 14 bases. Germline V lookup: CDR1 SQVTM, CDR2 ANQGSEA. CDR3 DNA: TGCAGCGTCAGCCGGGTCGTTGACACCGGGGAGCTGTTTTTT. This gives the protein CSVSRVVDTGELFF.